Each of the 21 T cell receptor beta chains below was sequenced from the same sample in a study of monozygotic twins with inflammatory bowel disease. TCRdb reprocessed the 5' RACE reads, with one entry per CDR3 protein and no DNA. The ten most abundant clones cover about 2.4% of a sample with approximately 400,000 distinct CDR3 sequences. Sequenced material: blood. The receptors derive from a human donor with ulcerative colitis or Crohn's disease, or a healthy co-twin of an affected twin (not recorded which).

The rearrangement links TRBV7-2 to TRBJ1-1. The CDR3 runs 13 residues. The germline gives CDR1 SGHTA, CDR2 FQGNSA. The CDR3 loop reads CASSSGIDTEAFF.

The chain joins TRBV14 to TRBJ1-5; TCRdb returns TRBD1, unconfirmable since there is no DNA. The CDR3 spans 14 residues. Germline-derived CDR1 and CDR2 are SGHDN and FVKESK. This CDR3 reads CASSLSGTPQPQHF.

The chain recombines TRBV27 with TRBJ1-5; the D gene TCRdb calls, TRBD1, cannot be checked with no DNA. Germline CDR1 and CDR2: MNHEY and SMNVEV (reference sequence). This CDR3 contains 18 residues. The CDR3 is CASSSRLPGGGSNQPQHF.

The chain employs TRBV11-2 and TRBJ1-6. CDR1 and CDR2 (germline): SGHAT, FQNNGV. The CDR3 length is 17 residues. CDR3 sequence reads: CASSLDLRRMPNSPLHF. Based on the CDR3 plus reference TRBV11-2 and TRBJ1-6, the full variable domain is EAGVAQSPRYKIIEKRQSVAFWCNPISGHATLYWYQQILGQGPKLLIQFQNNGVVDDSQLPKDRFSAERLKGVDSTLKIQPAKLEDSAVYLCASSLDLRRMPNSPLHFGNGTRLTVT.

The chain recombines TRBV21-1 with TRBJ2-7; the D call of TRBD1 rests on TCRdb alone, since no DNA is present to check it. TRBV21-1 represents a pseudogene. The CDR3 length is 13 residues. CDR3 residues: CASSSQEEVEQYF.

The gene calls are TRBV30 and TRBJ2-7; TCRdb selects TRBD2, and the lack of DNA leaves this call unchecked. This CDR3 has 13 residues. CDR1 is GTSNPN and CDR2 is SVGIG in the germline V gene (reference sequence). The CDR3 reads CAWSWRGNYEQYF.

The chain couples TRBV5-1 to TRBJ2-5; TCRdb reports TRBD2, a call that lacks DNA to check it against. CDR1 and CDR2 from the germline V gene are SGHRS and YFSETQ. The CDR3 consists of 15 residues. This CDR3 is CASSLEGKRGETQYF.

The chain carries TRBV7-9 and TRBJ2-7. Germline loops: CDR1 SEHNR, CDR2 FQNEAQ (reference sequence). The CDR3 is 14 residues long. This CDR3 is CASSSSGRAYEQYF.

The chain links TRBV5-1 to TRBJ1-1. Germline V lookup: CDR1 SGHRS, CDR2 YFSETQ. This CDR3 has 13 amino acids. CDR3 sequence reads: CASSLAVNTEAFF.

J is TRBJ1-4 and V is TRBV7-2; the TCRdb call, TRBD1, lacks DNA for checking. This CDR3 is 15 amino acids long. Germline loops: CDR1 SGHTA, CDR2 FQGNSA. The CDR3: CASSPVGTGQEKLFF. The full variable domain, with the rest looked up from reference TRBV7-2 and TRBJ1-4, is GAGVSQSPSNKVTEKGKDVELRCDPISGHTALYWYRQSLGQGLEFLIYFQGNSAPDKSGLPSDRFSAERTGGSVSTLTIQRTQQEDSAVYLCASSPVGTGQEKLFFGSGTQLSVL.

This chain uses TRBV2 with TRBJ1-5; TCRdb gives TRBD1 as the D gene, but with no DNA this cannot be confirmed. The germline gives CDR1 SNHLY, CDR2 FYNNEI. There are 11 residues in the CDR3. The CDR3 is CASSLTRAQHF.

V usage is TRBV7-9 and J usage is TRBJ2-2; TCRdb lists TRBD2, though no DNA is available to test this call. Germline V gene data show CDR1 as SEHNR and CDR2 as FQNEAQ (reference sequence). CDR3 length: 16 amino acids. CDR3 in amino acids: CASSRGTSGNTGELFF.

CDR3 sequence reads: CSASPGGVNTEAFF. The rearrangement joins TRBV20-1 to TRBJ1-1; TCRdb's D call, TRBD1, is unchecked because there is no DNA. The CDR3 length is 14 residues. From germline, CDR1 is DFQATT and CDR2 SNEGSKA (reference sequence).

V gene TRBV4-2 combines with J gene TRBJ2-7; TCRdb reports TRBD2, a call that lacks DNA to check it against. CDR1 and CDR2 from the germline V gene are LGHNA and YNFKEQ. There are 16 residues in the CDR3. CDR3 sequence reads: CASSQDVAGAKGEQYF.

V usage is TRBV5-1 and J usage is TRBJ2-7; the D call of TRBD1 rests on TCRdb alone, since no DNA is present to check it. The CDR3 covers 13 residues. Germline CDR1 SGHRS, CDR2 YFSETQ. CDR3 sequence: CASRGQGQSEQYF.

This chain joins TRBV18 and TRBJ2-6; TCRdb calls TRBD1, which cannot be checked without DNA. CDR3 length equals 15 residues. Germline V gives CDR1 KGHSH, CDR2 LQKENI. CDR3 sequence reads: CARNGTGTGANVLTF.

The V gene is TRBV5-4, the J gene TRBJ2-2; TCRdb picks TRBD2, but there is no DNA to check that call. The CDR3 covers 16 residues. Germline CDR1 SGHNT, CDR2 YYREEE (reference sequence). The CDR3 sequence is CASSSGLAGPTGELFF.

The V gene is TRBV5-1, the J gene TRBJ1-1; TCRdb selects TRBD1, and the lack of DNA leaves this call unchecked. Germline-derived CDR1 and CDR2 are SGHRS and YFSETQ. The CDR3 totals 16 residues. CDR3 amino acids: CASSFRQGTMWTEAFF.

V is TRBV28 and J is TRBJ2-7; the TCRdb call, TRBD2, lacks DNA for checking. Germline CDR1 reads MDHEN; CDR2 reads SYDVKM. The CDR3 is 13 residues long. CDR3: CASSLPSFIEQYF. The entire variable domain, with the rest obtained from reference TRBV28 and TRBJ2-7, is as follows: DVKVTQSSRYLVKRTGEKVFLECVQDMDHENMFWYRQDPGLGLRLIYFSYDVKMKEKGDIPEGYSVSREKKERFSLILESASTNQTSMYLCASSLPSFIEQYFGPGTRLTVT.

J is TRBJ2-4 and V is TRBV14; TCRdb indicates TRBD2, and absent DNA this call remains unverified. From germline, CDR1 is SGHDN and CDR2 FVKESK. The CDR3 totals 20 residues. The chain's CDR3 is CASSQWSGTSGIGAKNIQYF.

J is TRBJ1-4 and V is TRBV19; TCRdb's D call, TRBD1, is unchecked because there is no DNA. The germline CDR1 and CDR2 sequences are LNHDA and SQIVND (reference sequence). The CDR3 length is 13 residues. CDR3 sequence reads: CASTRQGYEKLFF.